This TCR beta chain was recovered during a study of T-cell memory formation after mild COVID-19. CDR1 and CDR2 (germline): MNHNS, SASEGT. V was pared by 5 bases and J by 3 bases, with 14 bases between. The CDR3 spans 15 residues. Study-wide results and limits: Pre-infection memory contained some responding clones, which suggested that cross-reactive memory had joined. Chiefly within CM and EM were the contracting CD4+ clones; CD8+ ones were within EMRA. Day 37-peaking second-wave clones had unconfirmed SARS-CoV-2 specificity.

Remarks on this clonotype: Its antigen is undetermined.

TCR alpha and TCR beta cDNA libraries carrying sample barcodes and UMIs were produced by 5'RACE using constant-segment primers. Each CDR3 protein is one row after TCRdb ran MiXCR on the 5' RACE reads. The sample yields 450,000 to 650,000 distinct CDR3 sequences, around 21% seen once. This receptor was obtained from an adult woman who had mild COVID-19 (a few samples of this study predate the infection). Cell type and time point are not known. The V and J genes are TRBV6-1 and TRBJ2-1; TRBD2 is a possible D gene (5 bases). What was sequenced was PBMCs or a T cell subset sorted from them (not recorded which). Here the CDR3 DNA reads TGTGCCAGCAGTCCCTTGATCGGGGACTACAATGAGCAGTTCTTC. Its protein product is CASSPLIGDYNEQFF.